This is a list of T cell receptor beta chains from one sample in a study of cytomegalovirus exposure and HLA in healthy donors. Sequenced by immunoSEQ multiplex PCR; TCRdb stores in-frame clones only, minus some. This sample has approximately 140,000 clones; around 65% occur once, and the top ten carry approximately 1.7%. The sample taken for sequencing was PBMCs. The origin of the receptors is a male donor in good health and CMV-seronegative. Both conserved end residues are part of each CDR3. The D gene is left open where the match is weak. The size field is filled for only some rows; it gives once, few, many or a size class.

TRBJ1-6	.	.	TRBV7-2	CASSPTGLLQGRSPLHF	TGTGCCAGCAGCCCCACCGGCTTATTACAGGGTCGTTCACCCCTCCACTTT
TRBJ2-1	.	.	TRBV5-1	CASSLESPVNNEQFF	TGCGCCAGCAGCTTGGAGAGCCCTGTAAACAATGAGCAGTTCTTC
TRBJ1-2	TRBD1	.	TRBV6-1	CASSEALGQGGYGYTF	TGTGCCAGCAGTGAAGCGTTGGGACAGGGCGGCTACGGCTACACCTTC
TRBJ2-7	.	few	TRBV7-8	CASSLARDEQYF	TGTGCCAGCAGCTTAGCCAGGGACGAGCAGTACTTC
TRBJ1-1	TRBD1	.	TRBV7-2	CASSLGGTGGTEAFF	TGTGCCAGCAGCTTAGGAGGGACAGGGGGGACTGAAGCTTTCTTT
TRBJ2-7	.	.	TRBV18	CASSDGQIYEQYF	TGTGCCAGCTCAGACGGACAGATCTACGAGCAGTACTTC
TRBJ2-7	TRBD1	.	TRBV25-1	CASSVPGQGFPEQYF	TGTGCCAGCAGTGTGCCGGGACAGGGGTTCCCCGAGCAGTACTTC
TRBJ1-5	.	.	TRBV19	CASGADSNQPQHF	TGTGCCAGTGGGGCGGATAGCAATCAGCCCCAGCATTTT
TRBJ1-4	.	.	TRBV5-6	CASSLSGFEKLFF	TGTGCCAGCAGCTTATCAGGTTTTGAAAAACTGTTTTTT
TRBJ2-3	.	.	TRBV4-3	CASSQDFRDSDTQYF	TGCGCCAGCAGCCAGGACTTCCGGGACTCAGATACGCAGTATTTT
TRBJ1-2	.	.	TRBV6-5	CASSYSRGFNGYTF	TGTGCCAGCAGTTACTCTAGAGGGTTTAATGGCTACACCTTC
TRBJ1-5	TRBD1	.	TRBV5-6	CASSPRTGGSNQPQHF	TGTGCCAGCAGCCCGCGGACAGGGGGCAGCAATCAGCCCCAGCATTTT
TRBJ2-7	.	once	TRBV6-1	CASSEAHRAYEQYF	TGTGCCAGCAGTGAAGCGCACAGGGCCTACGAGCAGTACTTC
TRBJ1-6	.	.	TRBV19	CASSIGGGESPLHF	TGTGCCAGTAGTATTGGGGGGGGAGAATCACCCCTCCACTTT
TRBJ2-3	.	.	TRBV18	CASSPDGRTDTQYF	TGTGCCAGCTCACCCGACGGCAGGACAGATACGCAGTATTTT
TRBJ2-2	.	once	TRBV28	CASRPDAEGEAELFF	TGTGCCAGCAGACCGGATGCCGAGGGCGAGGCGGAGCTGTTTTTT
TRBJ2-2	.	.	TRBV11-2	CASRVSRWDTSESGELFF	TGTGCCAGCAGGGTCTCTAGATGGGACACCTCGGAGTCCGGGGAGCTGTTTTTT
TRBJ1-3	.	.	TRBV7-8	CASSSQLNSGNTIYF	TGTGCCAGCAGCTCCCAACTGAACTCTGGAAACACCATATATTTT
TRBJ1-6	.	.	TRBV4-1	CASSSEEYRVNSPLHF	TGCGCCAGCAGTTCCGAGGAGTACAGGGTAAATTCACCCCTCCACTTT
TRBJ2-1	.	.	TRBV9	CASTQDDRSLYNEQFF	TGTGCCAGCACCCAGGACGACAGAAGCCTTTACAATGAGCAGTTCTTC
TRBJ1-2	TRBD1	.	TRBV6-5	CASSYNQGASYGYTF	TGTGCCAGCAGTTACAATCAGGGGGCAAGCTATGGCTACACCTTC
TRBJ2-7	.	.	TRBV27	CASSLSSRGSSYEQYF	TGTGCCAGCAGCCTTTCATCCAGGGGCAGCTCCTACGAGCAGTACTTC
TRBJ2-7	.	.	TRBV5-1	CASSLEVTTSYEQYF	TGCGCCAGCAGCTTGGAAGTGACAACCTCCTACGAGCAGTACTTC
TRBJ1-2	.	.	TRBV15	CATSRSHDYGYTF	TGTGCCACCAGCAGATCACACGACTATGGCTACACCTTC
TRBJ2-1	.	.	TRBV7-6	CASSLGQGTLGEQFF	TGTGCCAGCAGCTTAGGGCAGGGCACCTTGGGTGAGCAGTTCTTC
TRBJ2-7	TRBD1	.	TRBV9	CASSVYRDSYYEQYF	TGTGCCAGCAGCGTATACCGGGACAGCTACTACGAGCAGTACTTC
TRBJ1-5	TRBD1	.	TRBV2	CASSERQGLLGDQPQHF	TGTGCCAGCAGTGAGAGACAGGGCCTTTTGGGGGATCAGCCCCAGCATTTT
TRBJ2-5	TRBD1	.	TRBV18	CASSQQGARETQYF	TGTGCCAGCTCACAGCAGGGGGCGCGGGAGACCCAGTACTTC
TRBJ2-3	.	.	TRBV9	CASSVAGSLRTDTQYF	TGTGCCAGCAGCGTAGCGGGTAGCCTTCGGACAGATACGCAGTATTTT
TRBJ2-2	TRBD2	.	TRBV11-2	CASSFSGGAGYTGELFF	TGTGCCAGCAGCTTTAGCGGGGGGGCCGGTTACACCGGGGAGCTGTTTTTT
TRBJ2-7	.	once	TRBV29-1	CSGISGTQYEQYF	TGCAGCGGAATATCCGGGACTCAATACGAGCAGTACTTC
TRBJ2-3	.	.	TRBV7-9	CASRAGWGSSTDTQYF	TGTGCCAGCAGGGCGGGGTGGGGTTCTAGCACAGATACGCAGTATTTT
TRBJ2-2	.	.	TRBV13	CASSLLSGTGELFF	TGTGCCAGCAGCTTATTATCGGGGACCGGGGAGCTGTTTTTT
TRBJ2-1	.	.	TRBV7-9	CASSPSYYNEQFF	TGTGCCAGCAGCCCGAGTTATTACAATGAGCAGTTCTTC
TRBJ2-7	.	.	TRBV15	CATSREKVQGSYEQYF	TGTGCCACCAGCAGAGAAAAGGTCCAGGGCTCCTACGAGCAGTACTTC
TRBJ2-5	.	.	TRBV11-3	CASSLVFGETQYF	TGTGCCAGCAGCCTAGTTTTCGGAGAGACCCAGTACTTC
TRBJ2-7	.	.	TRBV6-1	CASSLVSGVLYEQYF	TGTGCCAGCAGTTTAGTCTCAGGGGTCTTGTACGAGCAGTACTTC
TRBJ2-7	TRBD2	.	TRBV18	CASSPLAGGNEQYF	TGTGCCAGCTCGCCCCTAGCGGGGGGCAACGAGCAGTACTTC
TRBJ1-2	TRBD1	once	TRBV19	CASSPAETGISGYTF	TGTGCCAGTAGCCCAGCAGAGACAGGGATCTCCGGCTACACCTTC
TRBJ1-5	.	.	TRBV7-5	CVRSFATGEYSNQPQHF	TGTGTCAGAAGCTTCGCGACAGGGGAATATAGCAATCAGCCCCAGCATTTT
TRBJ1-5	TRBD1	.	TRBV18	CASSAGTANQPQHF	TGTGCCAGCTCTGCCGGGACAGCTAATCAGCCCCAGCATTTT
TRBJ2-5	.	.	TRBV11-2	CASSSGIRETQYF	TGTGCCAGCAGCTCGGGAATTAGAGAGACCCAGTACTTC
TRBJ2-1	.	once	TRBV6-4	CASTYRSEQFF	TGTGCCAGCACATATAGGAGTGAGCAGTTCTTC
TRBJ2-2	TRBD2	.	TRBV5-6	CASSSRGGSVGELFF	TGTGCCAGCAGCTCACGCGGGGGGTCGGTCGGGGAGCTGTTTTTT
TRBJ2-1	TRBD2	.	TRBV4-3	CASSQDGRAGDEQFF	TGCGCCAGCAGCCAAGATGGGAGGGCTGGGGATGAGCAGTTCTTC
TRBJ2-1	.	few	TRBV7-3	CASSLLRDNEQFF	TGTGCCAGCAGCCTCTTACGGGACAATGAGCAGTTCTTC
TRBJ2-4	TRBD1	.	TRBV9	CASSAGQGLAKNIQYF	TGTGCCAGCAGCGCCGGACAGGGACTAGCCAAAAACATTCAGTACTTC
TRBJ1-3	.	.	TRBV21-1	CASTGRGGTGNTIYF	TGTGCCAGCACAGGGAGAGGGGGCACTGGAAACACCATATATTTT
TRBJ2-3	.	.	TRBV11-3	CASSLGEGSTQYF	TGTGCCAGCAGCTTAGGAGAAGGGAGTACGCAGTATTTT
TRBJ1-2	.	once	TRBV11-2	CASSHYRGGRNYGYTF	TGTGCCAGCAGCCACTATCGGGGGGGCAGAAACTATGGCTACACCTTC
TRBJ1-2	TRBD1	.	TRBV6-5	CASSRGTTGNYGYTF	TGTGCCAGCAGCCGCGGGACGACAGGGAACTATGGCTACACCTTC
TRBJ2-7	TRBD2	few	TRBV5-1	CASSLYASGGGAFEQYF	TGCGCCAGCAGCTTGTACGCATCCGGCGGGGGGGCCTTCGAGCAGTACTTC
TRBJ2-5	.	.	TRBV11-3	CASSLGGTQQETQYF	TGTGCCAGCAGCTTAGGCGGGACTCAGCAAGAGACCCAGTACTTC
TRBJ1-1	TRBD1	.	TRBV7-9	CASSFQGVTEAFF	TGTGCCAGCAGCTTTCAGGGGGTAACTGAAGCTTTCTTT